This TCR beta chain was found in a study of blood T cell repertoires in COVID-19. V dropped 7 bases and J dropped 0; count of bases not matched to a gene: 3. CDR1 and CDR2 from the germline V gene are SEHNR and FQNEAQ (reference sequence). CDR3 length equals 14 residues. In the original workflow: Cell counts per sample came from amplifying reference gene primers. Clones were sequenced by immunoSEQ multiplex PCR, and TCRdb holds only the in-frame ones, with some missing. V and J calls and clone size are those listed in that table; D and trimming were worked out from the DNA. Among roughly 70,000 clones listed, more than 90% were seen once.

The chain combines TRBV7-9 with TRBJ2-7; 10 bases agree with TRBD2. The source is a human donor with active COVID-19. The donor label of this sample is uncertain. Input material: peripheral blood. The CDR3 nucleotides are TGTGCCAGCACCTCTAGCGGGAGCTCCTACGAGCAGTACTTC. Protein sequence: CASTSSGSSYEQYF.